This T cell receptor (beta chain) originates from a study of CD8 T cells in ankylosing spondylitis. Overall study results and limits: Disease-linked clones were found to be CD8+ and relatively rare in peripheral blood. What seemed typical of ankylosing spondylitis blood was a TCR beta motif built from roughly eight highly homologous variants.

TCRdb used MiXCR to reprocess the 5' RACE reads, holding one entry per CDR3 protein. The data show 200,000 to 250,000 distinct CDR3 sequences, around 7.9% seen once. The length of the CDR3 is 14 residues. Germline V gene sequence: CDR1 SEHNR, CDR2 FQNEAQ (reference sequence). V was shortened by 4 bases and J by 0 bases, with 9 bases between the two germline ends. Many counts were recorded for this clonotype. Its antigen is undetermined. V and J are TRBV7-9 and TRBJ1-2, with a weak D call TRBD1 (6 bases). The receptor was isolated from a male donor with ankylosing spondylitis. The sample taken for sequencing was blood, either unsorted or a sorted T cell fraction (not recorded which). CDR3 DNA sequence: TGTGCCAGCAGCTCCGGACAGACTAACTATGGCTACACCTTC. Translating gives CASSSGQTNYGYTF.